This T cell receptor (beta chain) was observed in a study of blood T cell repertoires in COVID-19. Repertoires were generated with immunoSEQ multiplex PCR, while TCRdb's copy carries only in-frame clones and drops some. Counted here are 190,000 or so clones, around 90% occurring once; the ten biggest clones make up less than 1.5%. In assigning cohorts, the study relied on participant-reported clinical history. The study counted Cohort 3 donors as recovered given two negative PCRs, clearance, or symptom resolution. The CDR3 contains 15 residues. CDR1 MNHEY and CDR2 SVGAGI come from the germline V gene. The J segment lost 3 bases and the V segment lost 6 bases, leaving 9 bases of the junction unmatched.

Sequencing input: PBMCs or T cells enriched from blood (not recorded which). The sequence was obtained from a man younger than 40 who had recovered from COVID-19. The chain recombines TRBV6-5 with TRBJ1-1, with 8 bases aligning to TRBD1. The CDR3 coding sequence is TGTGCCAGCAGGTACAACGACAGGGGTGACACTGAAGCTTTCTTT. Protein sequence: CASRYNDRGDTEAFF.